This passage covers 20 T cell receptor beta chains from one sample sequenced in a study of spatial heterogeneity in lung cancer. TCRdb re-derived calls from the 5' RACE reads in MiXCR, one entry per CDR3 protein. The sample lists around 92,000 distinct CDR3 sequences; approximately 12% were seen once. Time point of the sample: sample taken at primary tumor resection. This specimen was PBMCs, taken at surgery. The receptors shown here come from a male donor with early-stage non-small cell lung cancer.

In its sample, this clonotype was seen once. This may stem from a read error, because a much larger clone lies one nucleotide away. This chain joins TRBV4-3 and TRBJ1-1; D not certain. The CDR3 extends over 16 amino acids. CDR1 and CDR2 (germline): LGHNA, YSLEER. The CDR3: CTSSQDRGPMNTEAFF. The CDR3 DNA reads TGCACCAGCAGCCAAGATCGCGGACCCATGAACACTGAAGCTTTCTTT.

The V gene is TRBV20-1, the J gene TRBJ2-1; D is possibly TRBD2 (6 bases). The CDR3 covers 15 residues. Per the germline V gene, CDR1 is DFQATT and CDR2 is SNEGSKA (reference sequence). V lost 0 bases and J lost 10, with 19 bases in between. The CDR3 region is CSARETGTSEREQFF. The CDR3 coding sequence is TGCAGTGCTAGAGAGACCGGGACTTCAGAACGGGAGCAGTTCTTC.

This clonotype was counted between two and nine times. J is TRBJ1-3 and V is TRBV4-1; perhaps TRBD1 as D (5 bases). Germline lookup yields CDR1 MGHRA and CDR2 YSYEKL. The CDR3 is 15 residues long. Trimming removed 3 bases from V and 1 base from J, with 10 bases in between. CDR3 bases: TGCGCCAGCAGCCAGAATCAGGGATCTGGAAACACCATATATTTT. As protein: CASSQNQGSGNTIYF.

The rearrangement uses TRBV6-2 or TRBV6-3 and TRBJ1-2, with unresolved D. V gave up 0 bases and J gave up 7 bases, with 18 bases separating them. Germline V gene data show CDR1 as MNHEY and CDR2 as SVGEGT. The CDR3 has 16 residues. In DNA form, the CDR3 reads TGTGCCAGCAGTTACTCGAAGACCCTTAGTCTCAGTGGCTACACCTTC. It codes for CASSYSKTLSLSGYTF.

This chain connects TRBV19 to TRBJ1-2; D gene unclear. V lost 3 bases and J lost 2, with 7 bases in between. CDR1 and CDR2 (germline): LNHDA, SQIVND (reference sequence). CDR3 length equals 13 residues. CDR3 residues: CASSMAANYGYTF. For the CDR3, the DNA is TGTGCCAGTAGTATGGCTGCGAACTATGGCTACACCTTC.

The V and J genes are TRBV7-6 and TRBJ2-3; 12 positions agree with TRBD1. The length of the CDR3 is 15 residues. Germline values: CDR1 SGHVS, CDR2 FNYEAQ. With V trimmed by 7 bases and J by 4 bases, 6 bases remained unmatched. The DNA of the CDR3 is TGTGCCAGCACCCTTGGGACAGGGGGCTCAGATACGCAGTATTTT. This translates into CASTLGTGGSDTQYF. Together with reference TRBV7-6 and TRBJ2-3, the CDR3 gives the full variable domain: GAGVSQSPRYKVTKRGQDVALRCDPISGHVSLYWYRQALGQGPEFLTYFNYEAQQDKSGLPNDRFSAERPEGSISTLTIQRTEQRDSAMYRCASTLGTGGSDTQYFGPGTRLTVL.

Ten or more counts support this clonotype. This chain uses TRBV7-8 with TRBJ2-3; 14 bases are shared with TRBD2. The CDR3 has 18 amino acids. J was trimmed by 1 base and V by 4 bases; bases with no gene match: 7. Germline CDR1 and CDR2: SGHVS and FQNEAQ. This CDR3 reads CASSSGLAGGRGTDTQYF. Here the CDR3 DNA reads TGTGCCAGCAGCTCAGGACTAGCGGGGGGCCGGGGCACAGATACGCAGTATTTT. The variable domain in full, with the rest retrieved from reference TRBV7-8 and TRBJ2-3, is GAGVSQSPRYKVAKRGQDVALRCDPISGHVSLFWYQQALGQGPEFLTYFQNEAQLDKSGLPSDRFFAERPEGSVSTLKIQRTQQEDSAVYLCASSSGLAGGRGTDTQYFGPGTRLTVL.

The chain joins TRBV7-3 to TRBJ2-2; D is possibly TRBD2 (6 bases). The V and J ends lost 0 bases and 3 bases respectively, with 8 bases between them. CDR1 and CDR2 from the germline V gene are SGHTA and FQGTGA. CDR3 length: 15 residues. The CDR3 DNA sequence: TGTGCCAGCAGCTTAACGCGGGACCACACCGGGGAGCTGTTTTTT. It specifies CASSLTRDHTGELFF. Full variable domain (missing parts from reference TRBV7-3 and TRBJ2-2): GAGVSQTPSNKVTEKGKYVELRCDPISGHTALYWYRQSLGQGPEFLIYFQGTGAADDSGLPNDRFFAVRPEGSVSTLKIQRTERGDSAVYLCASSLTRDHTGELFFGEGSRLTVL.

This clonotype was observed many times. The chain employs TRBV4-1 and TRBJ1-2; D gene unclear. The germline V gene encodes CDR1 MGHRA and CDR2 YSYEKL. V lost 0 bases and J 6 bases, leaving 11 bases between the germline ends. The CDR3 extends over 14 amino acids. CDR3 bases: TGCGCCAGCAGCCAAGAGGGCCAGAACCATGGCTACACCTTC. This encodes CASSQEGQNHGYTF.

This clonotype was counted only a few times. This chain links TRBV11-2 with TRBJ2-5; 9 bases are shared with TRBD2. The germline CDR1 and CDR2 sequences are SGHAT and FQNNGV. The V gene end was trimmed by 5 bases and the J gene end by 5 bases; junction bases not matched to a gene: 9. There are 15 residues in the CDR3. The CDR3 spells CASSKILAGGETQYF. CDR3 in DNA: TGTGCCAGCAGCAAAATTCTTGCGGGAGGGGAGACCCAGTACTTC.

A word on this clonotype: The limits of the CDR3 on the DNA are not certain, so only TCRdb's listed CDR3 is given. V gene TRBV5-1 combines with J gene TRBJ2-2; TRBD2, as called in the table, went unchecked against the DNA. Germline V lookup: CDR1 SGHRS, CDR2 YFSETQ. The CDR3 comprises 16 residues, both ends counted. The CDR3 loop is CTSSSSGGPGPGSCFF.

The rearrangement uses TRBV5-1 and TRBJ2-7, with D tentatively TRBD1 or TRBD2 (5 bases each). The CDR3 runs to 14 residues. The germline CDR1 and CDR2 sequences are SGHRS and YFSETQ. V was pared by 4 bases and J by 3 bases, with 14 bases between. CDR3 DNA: TGCGCCAGCAGCGTGGGACCCGAGGGCTACGAGCAGTACTTC. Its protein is CASSVGPEGYEQYF.

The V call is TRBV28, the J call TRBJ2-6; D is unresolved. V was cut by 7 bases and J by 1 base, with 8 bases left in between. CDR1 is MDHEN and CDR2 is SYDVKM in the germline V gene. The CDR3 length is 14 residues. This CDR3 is CASKVQSGANVLTF. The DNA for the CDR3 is TGTGCCAGCAAGGTGCAGTCTGGGGCCAACGTCCTGACTTTC.

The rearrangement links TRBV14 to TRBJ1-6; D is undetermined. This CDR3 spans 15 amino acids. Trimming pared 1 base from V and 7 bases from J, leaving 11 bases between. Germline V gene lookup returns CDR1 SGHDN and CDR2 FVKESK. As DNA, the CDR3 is TGTGCCAGCAGCCAAGTCGGCAACCTAAATTCACCCCTCCACTTT. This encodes CASSQVGNLNSPLHF.

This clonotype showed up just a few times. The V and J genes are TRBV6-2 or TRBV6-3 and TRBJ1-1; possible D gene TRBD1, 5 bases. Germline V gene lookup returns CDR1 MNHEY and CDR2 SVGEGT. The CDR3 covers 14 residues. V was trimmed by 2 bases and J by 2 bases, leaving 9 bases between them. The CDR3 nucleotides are TGTGCCAGCAGTTACCGACAGATCAACACTGAAGCTTTCTTT. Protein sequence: CASSYRQINTEAFF.

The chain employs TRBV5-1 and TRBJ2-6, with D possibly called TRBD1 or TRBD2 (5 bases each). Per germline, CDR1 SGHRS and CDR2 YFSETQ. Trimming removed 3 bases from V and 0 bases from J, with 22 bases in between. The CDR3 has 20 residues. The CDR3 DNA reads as TGCGCCAGCAGCTCCTTGATTCTTATTGGGACGGCCTCTGGGGCCAACGTCCTGACTTTC. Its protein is CASSSLILIGTASGANVLTF.

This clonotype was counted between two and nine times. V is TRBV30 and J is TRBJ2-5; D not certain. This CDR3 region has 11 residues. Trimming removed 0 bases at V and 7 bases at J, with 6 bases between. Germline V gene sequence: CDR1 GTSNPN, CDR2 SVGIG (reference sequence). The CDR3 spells CAWSVGRTQYF. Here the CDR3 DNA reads TGTGCCTGGAGTGTTGGAAGGACCCAGTACTTC.

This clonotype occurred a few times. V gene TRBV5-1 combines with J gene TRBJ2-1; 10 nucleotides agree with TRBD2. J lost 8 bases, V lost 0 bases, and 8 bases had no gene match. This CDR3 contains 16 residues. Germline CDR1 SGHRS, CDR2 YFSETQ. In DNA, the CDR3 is TGCGCCAGCAGCTTGGAGGCCGGGACTAGCGATTATGAGCAGTTCTTC. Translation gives CASSLEAGTSDYEQFF. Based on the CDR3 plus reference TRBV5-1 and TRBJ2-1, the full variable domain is KAGVTQTPRYLIKTRGQQVTLSCSPISGHRSVSWYQQTPGQGLQFLFEYFSETQRNKGNFPGRFSGRQFSNSRSEMNVSTLELGDSALYLCASSLEAGTSDYEQFFGPGTRLTVL.

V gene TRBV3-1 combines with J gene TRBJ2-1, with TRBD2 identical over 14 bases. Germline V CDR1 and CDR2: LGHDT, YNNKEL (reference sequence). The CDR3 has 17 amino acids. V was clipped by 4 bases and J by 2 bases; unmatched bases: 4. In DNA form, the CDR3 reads TGTGCCAGCAGCCCGGGACTAGCGGGAGTCGCCTACAATGAGCAGTTCTTC. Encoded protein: CASSPGLAGVAYNEQFF.

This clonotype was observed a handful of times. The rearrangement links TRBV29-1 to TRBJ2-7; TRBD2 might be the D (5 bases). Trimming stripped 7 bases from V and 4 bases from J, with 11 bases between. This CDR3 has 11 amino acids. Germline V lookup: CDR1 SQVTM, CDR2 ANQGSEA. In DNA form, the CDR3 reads TGCAGCGCCACTCGAGGGTACGAGCAGTACTTC. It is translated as CSATRGYEQYF.